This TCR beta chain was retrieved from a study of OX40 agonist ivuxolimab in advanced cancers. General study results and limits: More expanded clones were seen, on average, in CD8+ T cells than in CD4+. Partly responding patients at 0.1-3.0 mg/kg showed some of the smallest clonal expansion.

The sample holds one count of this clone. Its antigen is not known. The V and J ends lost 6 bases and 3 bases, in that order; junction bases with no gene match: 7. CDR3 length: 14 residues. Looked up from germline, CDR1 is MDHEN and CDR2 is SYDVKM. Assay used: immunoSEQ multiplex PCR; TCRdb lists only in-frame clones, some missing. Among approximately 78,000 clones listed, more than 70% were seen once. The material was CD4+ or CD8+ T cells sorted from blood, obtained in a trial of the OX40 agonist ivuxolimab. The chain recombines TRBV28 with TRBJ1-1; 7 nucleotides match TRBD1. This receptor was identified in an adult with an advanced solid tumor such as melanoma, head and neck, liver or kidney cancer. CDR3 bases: TGTGCCAGCAGAGTCACAGGGGTCCACACTGAAGCTTTCTTT. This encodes CASRVTGVHTEAFF.